This TCR beta chain came from a study of blood T cells in healthy people across ages. The sample, about 9.2 milliliters of peripheral blood, was drawn from each donor. Total RNA was isolated from each sample in quantities of at least 6 micrograms. Germline V gene sequence: CDR1 LGHNA, CDR2 YSLEER. V lost 0 bases and J 3 bases, leaving 18 bases between the germline ends. CDR3 length: 18 amino acids. This clonotype was found once. Its target is unknown. A sample-barcoded 5' primer and a J-beta primer mix were used in a second PCR of roughly 6 to 12 cycles. TCRdb ran MiXCR on the 5' RACE reads and lists one entry per CDR3 protein. The sample holds fewer than 1 million distinct CDR3 sequences, 40% to 50% seen once. Whole-study results and caveats: Naive CD4+ cells and diversity were both higher in long-lived donors than in aged donors. Any conclusive comparison of naive versus antigen-experienced cells was prevented by using unsorted PBMCs.

The chain uses TRBV4-3 and TRBJ2-1, with D uncertain. Sequencing used blood. The sequence was collected from a man aged 55 to 69 in good health. CDR3 coding DNA: TGCGCCAGCAGCCAAGATTTGGGATCGGCCGGTAACTACAATGAGCAGTTCTTC. Translated: CASSQDLGSAGNYNEQFF.